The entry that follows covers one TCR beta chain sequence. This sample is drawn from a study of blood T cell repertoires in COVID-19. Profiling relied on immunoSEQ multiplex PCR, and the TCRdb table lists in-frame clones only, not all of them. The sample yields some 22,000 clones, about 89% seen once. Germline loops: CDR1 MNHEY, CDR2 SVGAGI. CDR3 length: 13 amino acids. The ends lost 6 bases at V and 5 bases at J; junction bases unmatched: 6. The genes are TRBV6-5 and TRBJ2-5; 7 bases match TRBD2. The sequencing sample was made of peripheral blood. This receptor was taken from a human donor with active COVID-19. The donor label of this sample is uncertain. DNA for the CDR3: TGTGCCAGCAGGCGGATGGGGGGGGAGACCCAGTACTTC. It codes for CASRRMGGETQYF.